This passage covers 9 T cell receptor beta chains from one sample sequenced in a study of T cell changes during pregnancy in multiple sclerosis. The method was immunoSEQ multiplex PCR; TCRdb's version includes in-frame clones alone and lacks a portion of them. The sample gives 35,000 to 40,000 clones, 75% to 95% of which show up once; 0.3% to 0.4% is in the top ten. The sample here was CD4+ T cells from peripheral blood mononuclear cells, taken in the third trimester of pregnancy. These receptors were taken from a female donor in good health, enrolled as a control in a pregnancy study.

The V gene is TRBV5-1, the J gene TRBJ2-5; the match to TRBD2 covers 8 bases. Trimming cost V 0 bases and J 2 bases; bases outside gene matches: 6. The CDR3 runs 16 residues. CDR1 SGHRS and CDR2 YFSETQ come from the germline V gene. DNA for the CDR3: TGCGCCAGCAGCTTGGGATTGGCGGGAGGACAAGAGACCCAGTACTTC. This translates into CASSLGLAGGQETQYF.

The V gene is TRBV7-9, the J gene TRBJ1-6; 8 bases fit TRBD1. CDR1 SEHNR and CDR2 FQNEAQ come from the germline V gene (reference sequence). The CDR3 has 15 residues. Germline trimming cut 3 bases from V and 9 bases from J; bases unmatched to any gene: 7. CDR3 protein: CASSFPGTGGSPLHF. The CDR3 DNA sequence: TGTGCCAGCAGCTTCCCCGGGACAGGTGGTTCACCCCTCCACTTT.

This chain links TRBV19 with TRBJ2-2, with D possibly TRBD1 on 6 matching bases. Trimming took 3 bases from V and 2 from J, leaving 22 bases between them. Germline values: CDR1 LNHDA, CDR2 SQIVND (reference sequence). CDR3 length: 19 amino acids. The CDR3 region has the DNA TGTGCCAGTAGTATGGGGCCCTGGGGGCAGGGTGGAAACACCGGGGAGCTGTTTTTT. It specifies CASSMGPWGQGGNTGELFF.

The chain uses TRBV10-3 and TRBJ2-5, with 7 bases lining up with TRBD1. Per the germline V gene, CDR1 is ENHRY and CDR2 is SYGVKD. Trimming took 4 bases from V and 5 from J; bases not matched to a gene: 1. The CDR3 is made up of 12 amino acids. The DNA of the CDR3 is TGTGCCATCAGTGCAGGGGGTGAGACCCAGTACTTC. This codes for CAISAGGETQYF.

The chain is built from TRBV28 and TRBJ1-3; unclear D gene. This CDR3 is 16 amino acids long. The germline V gene encodes CDR1 MDHEN and CDR2 SYDVKM. Deletions cut 3 bases from V and 1 base from J, with 13 bases between. The CDR3 protein is CASSLVSQISGNTIYF. The CDR3 nucleotides are TGTGCCAGCAGTTTGGTCTCCCAGATTTCTGGAAACACCATATATTTT.

This clone was observed once. J is TRBJ1-6 and V is TRBV30; D ambiguous. With 2 bases removed from V and 6 bases from J, the gap between germline ends came to 5 bases. CDR1 and CDR2 (germline): GTSNPN, SVGIG (reference sequence). This CDR3 comprises 12 residues. The CDR3 DNA follows: TGTGCCTGGAGTCCCTTTAATTCACCCCTCCACTTT. Translated: CAWSPFNSPLHF.

The chain joins TRBV5-4 to TRBJ2-5, with 9 bases aligning to TRBD1. The CDR3 covers 15 residues. Trimming took 4 bases from V and 5 from J; bases not matched to a gene: 9. The V gene's germline CDR1 is SGHNT and CDR2 YYREEE (reference sequence). Written as DNA, the CDR3 is TGTGCCAGCAGCAAGGACAGGGGAAAGGGTGAGACCCAGTACTTC. Residues: CASSKDRGKGETQYF.

V gene TRBV4-1 combines with J gene TRBJ2-2; 10 bases map to TRBD2. Germline V gene data show CDR1 as MGHRA and CDR2 as YSYEKL. V gave up 1 base and J gave up 7 bases; unmatched junction bases: 3. The CDR3 has 15 residues. CDR3 sequence (DNA): TGCGCCAGCAGCCAAGGACTAGCGGGTGGCGGGGAGCTGTTTTTT. This encodes CASSQGLAGGGELFF.

In nucleotides, the CDR3 is TGTGCCAGCAGTTTAGGCGGGATCGACACTGAAGCTTTCTTT. As protein: CASSLGGIDTEAFF. The chain combines TRBV28 with TRBJ1-1, with D unclear. V lost 2 bases and J 3 bases, leaving 10 bases between the germline ends. The length of the CDR3 is 14 residues. Germline V lookup: CDR1 MDHEN, CDR2 SYDVKM.